This T cell receptor beta chain was sequenced for a study of blood T cell repertoires in COVID-19. Study-wide background: Acute-phase and convalescent COVID-19 samples originated in the United States, Italy and Spain. From T cells, B-cell-depleted T cells, or PBMCs came the material, which was cDNA or gDNA.

The data were produced by immunoSEQ multiplex PCR, yet TCRdb's version contains in-frame clones alone and is incomplete. The profile shows under 95,000 clones, around 83% of them singletons. Germline CDR1 reads MNHEY; CDR2 reads SMNVEV (reference sequence). The length of the CDR3 is 16 residues. The V end was cut by 3 bases, the J end by 2 bases, with 14 bases between. Sequencing used peripheral blood. The clonotype originates from a woman aged 70-85 years with acute or convalescent COVID-19. The chain has TRBV27 and TRBJ2-1, with D possibly being TRBD1 (6 bases). The CDR3 nucleotides read TGTGCCAGCAGTTTGTTCTCGACAGGCCCCTACAATGAGCAGTTCTTC. Translating gives CASSLFSTGPYNEQFF.